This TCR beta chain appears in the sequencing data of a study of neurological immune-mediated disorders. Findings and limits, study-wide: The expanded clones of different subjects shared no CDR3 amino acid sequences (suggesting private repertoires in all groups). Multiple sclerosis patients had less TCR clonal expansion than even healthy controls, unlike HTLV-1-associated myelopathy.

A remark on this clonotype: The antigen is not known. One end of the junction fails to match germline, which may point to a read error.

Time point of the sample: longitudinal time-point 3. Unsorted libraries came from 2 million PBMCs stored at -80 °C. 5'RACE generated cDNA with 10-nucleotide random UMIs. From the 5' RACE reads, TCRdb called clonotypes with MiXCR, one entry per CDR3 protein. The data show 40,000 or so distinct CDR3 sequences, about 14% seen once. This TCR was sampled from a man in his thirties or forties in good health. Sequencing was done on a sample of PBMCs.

The CDR3 nucleotides are TGTGCCAGCAGCGGGGACGGTTATAATTCACCCCTACACTTT. Amino acid sequence: CASSGDGYNSPLHF. This rearrangement joins TRBV7-9 to TRBJ1-6, with D tentatively TRBD1 (5 bases). CDR1 SEHNR and CDR2 FQNEAQ come from the germline V gene (reference sequence). CDR3 size: 14 residues.